This note documents a single T cell receptor (beta chain) sequence. Its target is unknown. Selected positively for CCR7 and CD45RO-negative, naive CD8 cells excluded terminally differentiated effector memory CD45RA+ cells. This specimen comes from a study of shared clonotypes between healthy human individuals. Study as a whole: Donors were two women and a few men aged 18 to 49. CD4 naive cells filled three plates per donor, CD4 memory three, CD8 naive two and CD8 memory one. General study results and limits: Compared with clonotypes that all four donors shared, non-shared clonotypes had lower generation probabilities.

Data came from immunoSEQ multiplex PCR; TCRdb stores just in-frame clones and leaves some out. The sample yields around 1.9 million clones, 85% to 95% seen once. Trimming removed 7 bases at V and 4 bases at J, with 13 bases between. The CDR3 covers 13 residues. The germline V gene has CDR1 SNHLY and CDR2 FYNNEI. Sequencing input: naive CD8+ T cells from PBMCs. This chain links TRBV2 with TRBJ1-1; TRBD1 is a possible D gene (5 bases). The sequence derives from a young man in good health. Some clones in this sample may be carry-over from other donors' samples. The CDR3 DNA follows: TGTGCCAGCACCGGAGGAGGGGCCACTGAAGCTTTCTTT. This codes for CASTGGGATEAFF. Together with reference TRBV2 and TRBJ1-1, the CDR3 gives the full variable domain: EPEVTQTPSHQVTQMGQEVILRCVPISNHLYFYWYRQILGQKVEFLVSFYNNEISEKSEIFDDQFSVERPDGSNFTLKIRSTKLEDSAMYFCASTGGGATEAFFGQGTRLTVV.